Below are 4 T cell receptor beta chains sequenced from a single sample in a study of CD4 T cells in relation to SARS-CoV-2 and coronaviruses. CD4+ T cells from unexposed donors were obtained before the COVID-19 pandemic (2011-2018). Sequenced by immunoSEQ multiplex PCR; TCRdb stores in-frame clones only, minus some. Of some 68,000 clones listed, more than 85% are singletons. What was sequenced was naive CD4+ T cells from PBMCs. Subset meaning: naive CD4+ T cells isolated by negative enrichment. The receptor source for this set is a human donor in good health.

The V call is TRBV7-2, the J call TRBJ1-3; TRBD1 agrees at 7 bases. V was clipped by 4 bases and J by 4 bases; unmatched bases: 7. The CDR3 runs to 15 residues. The germline CDR1 and CDR2 sequences are SGHTA and FQGNSA. CDR3 sequence reads: CASSSGQARGNTIYF. The CDR3 coding sequence is TGTGCCAGCAGCTCCGGACAGGCCAGAGGAAACACCATATATTTT.

The J gene is TRBJ1-4, the V gene TRBV5-5, with D hard to call. The CDR3 extends over 13 amino acids. The ends were cut back, 5 bases at V and 5 bases at J, with 10 bases in the middle. Germline V gives CDR1 SGHKS, CDR2 YYEKEE (reference sequence). This CDR3 reads CASSNSLNEKLFF. CDR3 coding DNA: TGTGCCAGCAGTAACAGCCTAAATGAAAAACTGTTTTTT.

This clone was counted only a few times. The rearrangement uses TRBV28 and TRBJ1-2; 9 bases line up with TRBD1. CDR1 and CDR2 from the germline V gene are MDHEN and SYDVKM. V lost 4 bases to trimming and J lost 7 bases; unmatched junction nucleotides: 10. This CDR3 spans 15 amino acids. The CDR3 sequence is CASSYRDRVWSGYTF. CDR3 sequence (DNA): TGTGCCAGCAGTTACCGGGACAGGGTCTGGTCTGGCTACACCTTC.

The genes are TRBV28 and TRBJ1-6; D not certain. CDR1 and CDR2 (germline): MDHEN, SYDVKM. V was clipped by 1 base and J by 11 bases, with 12 bases between them. The CDR3 spans 14 residues. CDR3 nucleotide sequence: TGTGCCAGCAGTTTATCTTGGGCCCTCACACCCCTCCACTTT. Its protein is CASSLSWALTPLHF.